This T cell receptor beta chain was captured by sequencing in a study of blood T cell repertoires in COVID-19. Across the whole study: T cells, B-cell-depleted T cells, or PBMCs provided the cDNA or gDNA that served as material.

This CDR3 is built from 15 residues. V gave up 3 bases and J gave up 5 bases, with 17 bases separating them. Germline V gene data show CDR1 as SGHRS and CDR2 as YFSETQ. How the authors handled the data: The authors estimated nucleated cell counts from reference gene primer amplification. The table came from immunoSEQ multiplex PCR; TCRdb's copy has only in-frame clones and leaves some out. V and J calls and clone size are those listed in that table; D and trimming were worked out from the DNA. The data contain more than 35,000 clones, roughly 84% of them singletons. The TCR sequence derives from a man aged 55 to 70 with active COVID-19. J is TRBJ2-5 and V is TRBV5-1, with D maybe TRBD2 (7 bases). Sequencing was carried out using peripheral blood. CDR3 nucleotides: TGCGCCAGCAGCTCAGTTGCGGGGGCAGAGGAGACCCAGTACTTC. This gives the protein CASSSVAGAEETQYF.